The clone carrying this TCR beta chain was recorded a few times. Its antigen is undetermined. Multiplex touch-down PCR with TRB-A/B primers amplified rearranged V-D-J TRB sequences. TCRdb re-called the multiplex PCR reads with MiXCR, one entry per CDR3 protein. Of thousands of distinct CDR3 sequences in the sample, roughly 23% were seen once. This sample stems from a study of T cell repertoires in aging, cancer and after chemotherapy. For the study at large: Chronic lymphocytic leukemia patients on fludarabine- or bendamustine-based regimens gave paired samples before and after chemotherapy. Whole-study findings and limits: Median generation probability rose over the chemotherapy interval in each cancer cohort, suggesting rebound thymic output. Loss of evenness, beyond lost richness, contributed to age-related TCR diversity decline in cancer patients. Age-matched healthy donors had significantly more diverse, less clonal blood TCR repertoires than untreated cancer patients.

The trim removed 8 bases at V and 6 bases at J, leaving 15 bases unmatched. Germline V gives CDR1 LNHDA, CDR2 SQIVND (reference sequence). This CDR3 is built from 16 residues. TCR beta rearrangements were amplified from peripheral blood genomic DNA. The V gene is TRBV19, the J gene TRBJ2-7; 11 positions match TRBD2. The sequenced sample consisted of blood. This TCR came from a human donor with a blood cancer. The CDR3 is CASSSPLAGGLGEQYF. The DNA of the CDR3 is TGTGCCAGTTCTTCTCCTTTAGCGGGAGGGCTCGGCGAGCAGTACTTC.